This TCR beta chain was recovered during a study of cytomegalovirus exposure and HLA in healthy donors. Overall study context: Genotyping showed less than 85% of over 350 donors falling in the Caucasian-associated ancestry cluster.

The PCR ran on 60 Vbeta and 13 Jbeta primers. Here immunoSEQ multiplex PCR was the method, and the copy in TCRdb shows in-frame clones only, minus some. Among 120,000 to 150,000 clones listed, about four fifths were seen once. Germline V gene lookup returns CDR1 SGDLS and CDR2 YYNGEE. CDR3 size: 17 residues. J lost 4 bases, V lost 4 bases, and 7 bases had no gene match. Sequencing was performed on PBMCs. V usage is TRBV9 and J usage is TRBJ2-5, with 16 positions matching TRBD2. The TCR comes from a male donor in good health and CMV-seronegative. The CDR3 here is CASSPGTSGRARETQYF. CDR3 bases: TGTGCCAGCAGCCCCGGGACTAGCGGGAGGGCCCGAGAGACCCAGTACTTC.